Given below is one T cell receptor beta chain in context. In the source study's methods: From reference gene primer amplification, estimates of nucleated cell counts were derived. The data were produced by immunoSEQ multiplex PCR, yet TCRdb's version contains in-frame clones alone and is incomplete. The DNA gave D and trimming, while V, J and clone size come from that table. In the table there are more than 60,000 clones, roughly 84% of which are singletons. The data were obtained in a study of blood T cell repertoires in COVID-19. About the study: Whether acute or convalescent, the COVID-19 samples came from the United States, Italy and Spain. The cDNA or gDNA used as material had been derived from T cells, B-cell-depleted T cells, or PBMCs.

Germline V gene data show CDR1 as LNHDA and CDR2 as SQIVND (reference sequence). The CDR3 spans 15 residues. With 6 bases clipped from V and 5 bases from J, the junction kept 9 bases outside the gene matches. The V gene is TRBV19, the J gene TRBJ1-5, with 8 bases matching TRBD1. Sequencing was carried out using peripheral blood. The sequence was collected from a man aged 45 to 65 with acute or convalescent COVID-19. CDR3 DNA sequence: TGTGCCAGTAGATTCGGACAGGGATTTTATCAGCCCCAGCATTTT. It specifies CASRFGQGFYQPQHF.